This record concerns one TCR beta chain sequence. This sample was taken from a study of Graves' ophthalmopathy and Graves' hyperthyroidism. The ends were cut back, 11 bases at V and 7 bases at J, with 12 bases in the middle. The CDR3 length is 11 residues. Germline V gives CDR1 SEHNR, CDR2 FQNEAQ (reference sequence). RNA served as the template for amplifying TCR beta CDR3 regions. The workflow started with a first-round RT-PCR run with HTBI primers and then moved on to a second-round multiplex PCR. From the multiplex PCR reads, TCRdb called clonotypes with MiXCR, one entry per CDR3 protein. The sample has roughly 1.1 million distinct CDR3 sequences, about 35% seen once; the top ten hold over 8.5%. People with hyperthyroidism were aged 18 to 65 and newly diagnosed, under 2 months' duration.

The TCR originated in an adult man with Graves' hyperthyroidism. V usage is TRBV7-9 and J usage is TRBJ1-5, with D hard to call. Sequenced material: peripheral blood or thyroid tissue (not recorded which). The CDR3 loop is CAPTARQPQHF. In DNA form, the CDR3 reads TGTGCCCCCACCGCGCGCCAGCCCCAGCATTTT. The full variable domain, its missing parts supplied by reference TRBV7-9 and TRBJ1-5, is DTGVSQNPRHKITKRGQNVTFRCDPISEHNRLYWYRQTLGQGPEFLTYFQNEAQLEKSRLLSDRFSAERPKGSFSTLEIQRTEQGDSAMYLCAPTARQPQHFGDGTRLSIL.